The 13 T cell receptor beta chains given below trace back to one sample, sequenced in a study of CD8 T cells in ankylosing spondylitis. Overall study results and limits: For ankylosing spondylitis blood, a TCR beta motif of eight or nine highly homologous variants appeared characteristic.

The antigens of these receptors remain unknown. MiXCR was run by TCRdb on the 5' RACE reads, yielding one entry per CDR3 protein. The profile covers 400,000 or so distinct CDR3 sequences, with 26% appearing a single time and about 0.89% taken by the ten largest. The source material was blood, either unsorted or a sorted T cell fraction (not recorded which). The receptors stem from a male donor with ankylosing spondylitis.

This clonotype was counted a few times. The V and J genes are TRBV5-1 and TRBJ2-7; D is undetermined. Germline CDR1 is SGHRS and CDR2 is YFSETQ. The ends were cut back, 0 bases at V and 2 bases at J, with 15 bases in the middle. The CDR3 consists of 16 residues. CDR3 amino acids: CASSLARRKRTYEQYV. CDR3 bases: TGCGCCAGCAGCTTGGCCAGGCGAAAAAGGACCTACGAGCAGTACGTC.

The genes are TRBV10-3 and TRBJ2-1, with D perhaps TRBD2 (6 bases). V was shortened by 5 bases and J by 0 bases, with 11 bases between the two germline ends. The CDR3 totals 15 residues. Germline CDR1 is ENHRY and CDR2 is SYGVKD. The CDR3 protein is CAISNSGSSYNEQFF. The CDR3 DNA reads as TGTGCCATCAGTAATAGCGGCAGCTCCTACAATGAGCAGTTCTTC.

The rearrangement uses TRBV18 and TRBJ2-2; TRBD1 agrees at 10 bases. The CDR3 is made up of 18 amino acids. CDR1 is KGHSH and CDR2 is LQKENI in the germline V gene. The ends lost 5 bases at V and 1 base at J; junction bases unmatched: 10. The CDR3 loop reads CASSSLHGTGVNTGELFF. The CDR3 DNA is TGTGCCAGCTCATCGCTCCACGGGACAGGGGTGAACACCGGGGAGCTGTTTTTT.

The gene calls are TRBV10-3 and TRBJ2-7; D perhaps matches TRBD2 (5 bases). The germline V and J ends were trimmed by 2 bases and 1 base, with 9 bases remaining between them. The CDR3 runs 14 residues. Per the germline V gene, CDR1 is ENHRY and CDR2 is SYGVKD. In DNA form, the CDR3 reads TGTGCCATCAGTGAGCCGGAGGTATCCTACGAGCAGTACTTC. Translation: CAISEPEVSYEQYF.

This chain links TRBV7-2 with TRBJ1-5, with D possibly TRBD1 on 5 matching bases. V was trimmed by 5 bases and J by 5 bases, leaving 16 bases between them. The CDR3 runs to 15 residues. Germline CDR1 SGHTA, CDR2 FQGNSA. As DNA, the CDR3 is TGTGCCAGCAGCCGAATTCAGGGAGGCGATCAGCCCCAGCATTTT. Translation: CASSRIQGGDQPQHF.

This clonotype was counted between two and nine times. This chain connects TRBV24-1 to TRBJ2-1; TRBD2 matches at 14 bases. Germline values: CDR1 KGHDR, CDR2 SFDVKD. This CDR3 comprises 16 residues. V lost 3 bases and J lost 9; bases outside the gene matches: 6. CDR3 in amino acids: CATSDGTSGRVGEQFF. CDR3 DNA: TGTGCCACCAGTGATGGGACTAGCGGGAGAGTCGGTGAGCAGTTCTTC.

The rearrangement joins TRBV5-1 to TRBJ1-1; a weak D match, TRBD1 (6 bases). Trimming took off 1 base at V and 4 bases at J, with 17 bases between the two ends. CDR1 is SGHRS, CDR2 YFSETQ, per germline. The length of the CDR3 is 16 residues. CDR3 protein: CASSLWMGGLFTEAFF. The CDR3 bases are TGCGCCAGCAGCTTGTGGATGGGGGGGCTATTCACTGAAGCTTTCTTT. Full variable domain (remainder filled in from reference TRBV5-1 and TRBJ1-1): KAGVTQTPRYLIKTRGQQVTLSCSPISGHRSVSWYQQTPGQGLQFLFEYFSETQRNKGNFPGRFSGRQFSNSRSEMNVSTLELGDSALYLCASSLWMGGLFTEAFFGQGTRLTVV.

The sample holds a few counts of this clonotype. The V gene is TRBV24-1, the J gene TRBJ2-1; D is perhaps TRBD2 (5 bases). CDR1 and CDR2 from the germline V gene are KGHDR and SFDVKD. The V end lost 3 bases, the J end lost 0 bases, and 11 bases lay between the germline ends. The CDR3 sequence is 16 residues long. Here the CDR3 reads CATSDTGLSSYNEQFF. As DNA, the CDR3 is TGTGCCACCAGTGATACTGGACTGAGCTCCTACAATGAGCAGTTCTTC.

This clonotype was counted between two and nine times. The chain uses TRBV6-2 or TRBV6-3 and TRBJ2-1; 7 nucleotides align to TRBD1. Per germline, CDR1 MNHEY and CDR2 SVGEGT. The CDR3 is made up of 16 amino acids. The trim removed 0 bases at V and 7 bases at J, leaving 9 bases unmatched. The DNA for the CDR3 is TGTGCCAGCAGTTACTCGCAGGGGGTTCGCTTTAATGAGCAGTTCTTC. Translating gives CASSYSQGVRFNEQFF.

This clonotype was counted only a few times. V and J are TRBV11-2 and TRBJ2-7, with 12 bases identical to TRBD2. CDR3 size: 20 residues. The germline V gene encodes CDR1 SGHAT and CDR2 FQNNGV. V was clipped by 3 bases and J by 1 base; unmatched bases: 16. This chain's CDR3 is CASSLGAGLAGLQWSYEQYF. The CDR3 coding sequence is TGTGCCAGCAGCTTGGGGGCAGGACTAGCGGGACTACAGTGGTCCTACGAGCAGTACTTC.

The V call is TRBV20-1, the J call TRBJ1-5, with D possibly being TRBD1 (6 bases). Germline CDR1 DFQATT, CDR2 SNEGSKA (reference sequence). There are 14 residues in the CDR3. The V end was cut by 3 bases, the J end by 0 bases, with 9 bases between. The CDR3: CSASWTDSNQPQHF. The CDR3 DNA is TGCAGTGCTAGTTGGACAGATAGCAATCAGCCCCAGCATTTT.

The chain is built from TRBV12-3 or TRBV12-4 and TRBJ2-4; 7 nucleotides agree with TRBD1. The J segment lost 0 bases and the V segment lost 6 bases, leaving 11 bases of the junction unmatched. There are 17 residues in the CDR3. This chain's CDR3 is CASRISRDRLAKNIQYF. CDR3 bases: TGTGCCAGCAGGATTAGCCGGGACAGACTAGCCAAAAACATTCAGTACTTC.

The chain combines TRBV7-9 with TRBJ2-6; D perhaps matches TRBD1 (5 bases). The V gene lost 2 bases and the J gene lost 2 bases, with 7 bases spanning the gap. This CDR3 comprises 15 residues. Germline values: CDR1 SEHNR, CDR2 FQNEAQ (reference sequence). DNA for the CDR3: TGTGCCAGCAGCTTATTCAGGGCTGGGGCCAACGTCCTGACTTTC. Its translation: CASSLFRAGANVLTF.